A selection of T cell receptor beta chains follows, all from one sample in a study of response to subunit inactivated influenza vaccine. TCRdb itself ran the RT-PCR reads through MiXCR, one entry per CDR3 protein. The sample lists roughly 570,000 distinct CDR3 sequences, 12% to 15% occurring once. Sequencing was performed on PBMCs from blood, taken about 13 days after vaccination. These receptors were obtained from a man aged 50 to 59 who received an inactivated influenza vaccine. Each CDR3 is given with its conserved first and last residue. Fields, in order: J gene, clone size, D gene, V gene, CDR3 DNA, CDR3 protein. A D gene is named only where the DNA matches it firmly. Not all rows give a size; the values are once, few, many and, for expanded clones, a class.

J gene: TRBJ2-7
clone size: -
D gene: TRBD1
V gene: TRBV29-1
CDR3 DNA: TGCAGCGTTGATTTGGGACAGGGCCACGAGCAGTACTTC
CDR3 protein: CSVDLGQGHEQYF

J gene: TRBJ2-5
clone size: -
D gene: TRBD1
V gene: TRBV2
CDR3 DNA: TGTGCCTCGGGACAGGGGGAAAGGGAGACCCAGTACTTC
CDR3 protein: CASGQGERETQYF

J gene: TRBJ2-1
clone size: many
D gene: -
V gene: TRBV29-1
CDR3 DNA: TGCAGCGCCGTGACTAGGTCCTACAATGAGCAGTTCTTC
CDR3 protein: CSAVTRSYNEQFF

J gene: TRBJ2-1
clone size: few
D gene: TRBD2
V gene: TRBV29-1
CDR3 DNA: TGCAGCGTTGAAGAGCCGAGCGGGACTGTTTCCTACAATGAGCAGTTCTTC
CDR3 protein: CSVEEPSGTVSYNEQFF

J gene: TRBJ2-6
clone size: -
D gene: -
V gene: TRBV6-2/TRBV6-3
CDR3 DNA: TGTGCCAGCAGTCCCTCCGGGCTAGCCCGAATTTCTGGGGCCAACGTCCTGACTTTC
CDR3 protein: CASSPSGLARISGANVLTF

J gene: TRBJ2-3
clone size: -
D gene: -
V gene: TRBV25-1
CDR3 DNA: TGTGCCAGCAGTATGAAAGGAGGCAGTCAGTCGGATACGCAGTATTTT
CDR3 protein: CASSMKGGSQSDTQYF

J gene: TRBJ2-1
clone size: -
D gene: -
V gene: TRBV11-2
CDR3 DNA: TGTGCCAGCAGGCGACCATATGTTTCCTACAATGAGCAGTTCTTC
CDR3 protein: CASRRPYVSYNEQFF

J gene: TRBJ2-3
clone size: -
D gene: TRBD2
V gene: TRBV20-1
CDR3 DNA: TGCAGTGCTATTGACCAGACTAGCGGCAGCACAGATACGCAGTATTTT
CDR3 protein: CSAIDQTSGSTDTQYF

J gene: TRBJ2-2
clone size: few
D gene: TRBD2
V gene: TRBV6-1
CDR3 DNA: TGTGCCAGCAGGCGGGACTACCTGAACACCGGGGAGCTGTTTTTT
CDR3 protein: CASRRDYLNTGELFF

J gene: TRBJ2-4
clone size: -
D gene: -
V gene: TRBV9
CDR3 DNA: TGTGCCAGCAGCGTAGGGGGGGCCAAAAACATTCAGTACTTC
CDR3 protein: CASSVGGAKNIQYF

J gene: TRBJ1-1
clone size: few
D gene: -
V gene: TRBV29-1
CDR3 DNA: TGCAGCACCAAAGGGGGAGGGACTGAAGCTTTCTTT
CDR3 protein: CSTKGGGTEAFF

J gene: TRBJ2-3
clone size: few
D gene: -
V gene: TRBV3-1
CDR3 DNA: TGTGCCAGCAGCCATACCCCCGGTACGCAGTATTTT
CDR3 protein: CASSHTPGTQYF

J gene: TRBJ2-1
clone size: -
D gene: -
V gene: TRBV3-1
CDR3 DNA: TGTGCCAGCAGCCCCTACCGGGGCCTCTCCTACAATGAGCAGTTCTTC
CDR3 protein: CASSPYRGLSYNEQFF

J gene: TRBJ1-6
clone size: few
D gene: TRBD1
V gene: TRBV14
CDR3 DNA: TGTGCCAGCAACGCACAGGGGGCAGGTTCACCCCTCCACTTT
CDR3 protein: CASNAQGAGSPLHF

J gene: TRBJ2-1
clone size: -
D gene: -
V gene: TRBV29-1
CDR3 DNA: TGCAGCGTGGAGAGTTCAGTCTCCTACAATGAGCAGTTCTTC
CDR3 protein: CSVESSVSYNEQFF

J gene: TRBJ2-5
clone size: -
D gene: TRBD1
V gene: TRBV7-6
CDR3 DNA: TGTGCCAGCAGCTTATTTCAGGGGGCCGCCCAAGAGACCCAGTACTTC
CDR3 protein: CASSLFQGAAQETQYF

J gene: TRBJ2-5
clone size: -
D gene: TRBD2
V gene: TRBV28
CDR3 DNA: TGTGCCAGCAGCCCTAGCGGGGGGCCAGAGACCCAGTACTTC
CDR3 protein: CASSPSGGPETQYF

J gene: TRBJ2-7
clone size: -
D gene: -
V gene: TRBV7-9
CDR3 DNA: TGTGCCAGTCGCGGGACTCCCCCCGACGAGCAGTACTTC
CDR3 protein: CASRGTPPDEQYF

J gene: TRBJ2-1
clone size: few
D gene: -
V gene: TRBV28
CDR3 DNA: TGTGCCAGCGGGGGGCAGGGGGAGGACAATGAGCAGTTCTTC
CDR3 protein: CASGGQGEDNEQFF

J gene: TRBJ1-4
clone size: many
D gene: TRBD1
V gene: TRBV18
CDR3 DNA: TGTGCCAGCACGGTACAGGGGACCAATGAAAAACTGTTTTTT
CDR3 protein: CASTVQGTNEKLFF

J gene: TRBJ2-4
clone size: many
D gene: -
V gene: TRBV5-1
CDR3 DNA: TGCGCCAGCAGCTTCGGACAGAGCCCCCCCTTTCTAGCCAAAAACATTCAGTACTTC
CDR3 protein: CASSFGQSPPFLAKNIQYF

J gene: TRBJ2-7
clone size: many
D gene: -
V gene: TRBV20-1
CDR3 DNA: TGCAGTGCCAGCCTAGCGAGGAGCTCCTACGAGCAGTACTTC
CDR3 protein: CSASLARSSYEQYF

J gene: TRBJ2-3
clone size: few
D gene: -
V gene: TRBV4-3
CDR3 DNA: TGCGCCAGCAGCCAAGAAAACAGGGATGGTAGCACAGATACGCAGTATTTT
CDR3 protein: CASSQENRDGSTDTQYF

J gene: TRBJ2-3
clone size: many
D gene: -
V gene: TRBV7-2
CDR3 DNA: TGTGCCAGCAGCTTATATATAGATACGCAGTATTTT
CDR3 protein: CASSLYIDTQYF

J gene: TRBJ2-7
clone size: few
D gene: -
V gene: TRBV7-8
CDR3 DNA: TGTGCCAGCAGCTTAGCGGCCGGGAAAGGCATCGAGCAGTACTTC
CDR3 protein: CASSLAAGKGIEQYF

J gene: TRBJ2-7
clone size: -
D gene: -
V gene: TRBV20-1
CDR3 DNA: TGCAGTGCTTTACGGGGTTACGAGCAGTACTTC
CDR3 protein: CSALRGYEQYF

J gene: TRBJ2-7
clone size: few
D gene: TRBD2
V gene: TRBV5-1
CDR3 DNA: TGCGCCAGCAGCCGTTGGGGGGGGACTAGCGGGAGTATGTACGAGCAGTACTTC
CDR3 protein: CASSRWGGTSGSMYEQYF

J gene: TRBJ1-3
clone size: -
D gene: TRBD1
V gene: TRBV6-5
CDR3 DNA: TGTGCCAGCAGTTACGCGGGACAGGGAATCTCTGGAAACACCATATATTTT
CDR3 protein: CASSYAGQGISGNTIYF

J gene: TRBJ2-7
clone size: -
D gene: -
V gene: TRBV27
CDR3 DNA: TGTGCCAGCAGTTTATCGAGTTTGACTCAGTACGAGCAGTACTTC
CDR3 protein: CASSLSSLTQYEQYF

J gene: TRBJ2-1
clone size: few
D gene: -
V gene: TRBV7-9
CDR3 DNA: TGTGCCAGCAGCCCCCAGGGTGAGCAGTTCTTC
CDR3 protein: CASSPQGEQFF

J gene: TRBJ2-5
clone size: -
D gene: -
V gene: TRBV7-9
CDR3 DNA: TGTGCCAGCAGCTTAGCGGAACTGAGACTAGTCGGAGAGACCCAGTACTTC
CDR3 protein: CASSLAELRLVGETQYF

J gene: TRBJ2-2
clone size: few
D gene: TRBD2
V gene: TRBV9
CDR3 DNA: TGTGCCAGCAGCGTAGCTTATAGCGGGCTTACCGGGGAGCTGTTTTTT
CDR3 protein: CASSVAYSGLTGELFF

J gene: TRBJ2-3
clone size: -
D gene: TRBD2
V gene: TRBV20-1
CDR3 DNA: TGCAGTGGCCTAGCGGGGGGGCGGGGCACAGATACGCAGTATTTT
CDR3 protein: CSGLAGGRGTDTQYF

J gene: TRBJ1-6
clone size: few
D gene: TRBD1
V gene: TRBV20-1
CDR3 DNA: TGCAGTGCTCCCTCCGGGACAGGGGGTTCACCCCTCCACTTT
CDR3 protein: CSAPSGTGGSPLHF

J gene: TRBJ2-1
clone size: -
D gene: TRBD2
V gene: TRBV4-3
CDR3 DNA: TGCGCCAGCAGCCAAGCGTCGCGGGGGGGCTCCATTGAGCAGTTCTTC
CDR3 protein: CASSQASRGGSIEQFF

J gene: TRBJ1-2
clone size: -
D gene: -
V gene: TRBV6-1
CDR3 DNA: TGTGCCAGCAGTGAAGAGTGGCAGGTGGATGGCTACACCTTC
CDR3 protein: CASSEEWQVDGYTF

J gene: TRBJ2-7
clone size: few
D gene: TRBD1
V gene: TRBV20-1
CDR3 DNA: TGCAGTGCTAGAGTAGTTGTGGGACAGGGGATTGACGAGCAGTACTTC
CDR3 protein: CSARVVVGQGIDEQYF

J gene: TRBJ2-7
clone size: -
D gene: TRBD1
V gene: TRBV29-1
CDR3 DNA: TGCAGCGTTGGAGGGACAGTCTCCTACGAGCAGTACTTC
CDR3 protein: CSVGGTVSYEQYF

J gene: TRBJ2-7
clone size: few
D gene: TRBD2
V gene: TRBV29-1
CDR3 DNA: TGCAGCGTTGGTCTAGCGGGAGGATACGAGCAGTACTTC
CDR3 protein: CSVGLAGGYEQYF

J gene: TRBJ2-1
clone size: few
D gene: -
V gene: TRBV7-3
CDR3 DNA: TGTGCCAGCAGCTTAACGGGCGGGAACTCCTACAATGAGCAGTTCTTC
CDR3 protein: CASSLTGGNSYNEQFF

J gene: TRBJ2-3
clone size: -
D gene: TRBD2
V gene: TRBV4-2
CDR3 DNA: TGTGCCAGCAGCCAAGGCGCTAGCGGGGGGGGCCGAGATACGCAGTATTTT
CDR3 protein: CASSQGASGGGRDTQYF

J gene: TRBJ2-1
clone size: many
D gene: TRBD2
V gene: TRBV20-1
CDR3 DNA: TGCAGTGCTAGGGGTCTAGCGGGGGGGAATTACAATGAGCAGTTCTTC
CDR3 protein: CSARGLAGGNYNEQFF

J gene: TRBJ1-3
clone size: -
D gene: -
V gene: TRBV5-1
CDR3 DNA: TGCGCCAGCAAAGGCAGCGAAATCTCTGGAAACACCATATATTTT
CDR3 protein: CASKGSEISGNTIYF

J gene: TRBJ1-1
clone size: -
D gene: -
V gene: TRBV11-2
CDR3 DNA: TGTGCCAGCAGCTTAGAGGAGGGGGTGAACACTGAAGCTTTCTTT
CDR3 protein: CASSLEEGVNTEAFF

J gene: TRBJ2-1
clone size: many
D gene: -
V gene: TRBV7-6
CDR3 DNA: TGTGCCAGCAGCTGGTACCAACATGAGCAGTTCTTC
CDR3 protein: CASSWYQHEQFF

J gene: TRBJ2-7
clone size: few
D gene: TRBD2
V gene: TRBV27
CDR3 DNA: TGTGCCAGCAGTTTTACGGGGGGGGCCTACGAGCAGTACTTC
CDR3 protein: CASSFTGGAYEQYF

J gene: TRBJ2-3
clone size: -
D gene: TRBD2
V gene: TRBV20-1
CDR3 DNA: TGCAGTGCTAGAGCCTTCCTCCCCGGGAGTGGCAGCGGGAGCGCAGATACGCAGTATTTT
CDR3 protein: CSARAFLPGSGSGSADTQYF

J gene: TRBJ2-7
clone size: -
D gene: TRBD1
V gene: TRBV25-1
CDR3 DNA: TGTGCCAGCAGTCCCCAAACGGGACAGCAGTTACACGAGCAGTACTTC
CDR3 protein: CASSPQTGQQLHEQYF

J gene: TRBJ1-4
clone size: -
D gene: TRBD1
V gene: TRBV12-3/TRBV12-4
CDR3 DNA: TGTGCCAGCAGTTCGGCAGGGGGGGCAGAAAAACTGTTTTTT
CDR3 protein: CASSSAGGAEKLFF

J gene: TRBJ2-7
clone size: few
D gene: -
V gene: TRBV5-6
CDR3 DNA: TGTGCCAGCAGCTTTCCCGGGACCTCCTACGAGCAGTACTTC
CDR3 protein: CASSFPGTSYEQYF

J gene: TRBJ2-1
clone size: -
D gene: TRBD2
V gene: TRBV15
CDR3 DNA: TGTGCCACCAGCCCCTGGACTAGCGGGGTATACAATGAGCAGTTCTTC
CDR3 protein: CATSPWTSGVYNEQFF

J gene: TRBJ2-1
clone size: -
D gene: TRBD1
V gene: TRBV7-9
CDR3 DNA: TGTGCCAGCAGCTTATTTGTGGGCCAGGGGGTCTACAATGAGCAGTTCTTC
CDR3 protein: CASSLFVGQGVYNEQFF